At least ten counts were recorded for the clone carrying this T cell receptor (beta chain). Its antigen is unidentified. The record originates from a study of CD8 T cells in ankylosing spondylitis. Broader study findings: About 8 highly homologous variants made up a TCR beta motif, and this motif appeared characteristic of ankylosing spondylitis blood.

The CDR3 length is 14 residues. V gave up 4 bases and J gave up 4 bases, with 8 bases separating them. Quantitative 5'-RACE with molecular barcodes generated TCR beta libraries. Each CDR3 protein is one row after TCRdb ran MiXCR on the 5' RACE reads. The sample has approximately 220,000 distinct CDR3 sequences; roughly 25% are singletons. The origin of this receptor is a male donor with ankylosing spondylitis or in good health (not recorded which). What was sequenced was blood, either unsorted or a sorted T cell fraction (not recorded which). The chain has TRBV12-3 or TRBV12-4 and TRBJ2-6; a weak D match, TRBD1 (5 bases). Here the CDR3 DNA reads TGTGCCAGCAGTTCAGGGCCCGGGGCCAACGTCCTGACTTTC. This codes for CASSSGPGANVLTF.